This note documents a single TCR beta chain sequence. The antigen is not known. J gave up 8 bases and V 2 bases, and 3 bases lay outside the gene matches. The CDR3 has 15 amino acids. Germline CDR1 reads MGHRA; CDR2 reads YSYEKL. The PCR made use of 60 Vbeta and 13 Jbeta primers. TCRdb's table, derived via immunoSEQ multiplex PCR, lists solely in-frame clones and lacks some. This sample has 150,000 to 200,000 clones, with around 86% found just once. This sample is part of a study of cytomegalovirus exposure and HLA in healthy donors. Study outcomes and limitations: TCR beta sequences reportedly predicted the HLA-A and HLA-B alleles of most subjects accurately. A later examination showed that TCR association rates differed by HLA locus, with DRB1 most and HLA-C fewest. Excluded: some indistinguishable V segments such as TRBV6-2 and TRBV6-3. Within an earlier analysis, most TCR beta V segments proved productive either about 87% or about 30% of the time.

This sequence was found in a young woman in good health and CMV-seronegative. The chain uses TRBV4-1 and TRBJ1-6; 10 nucleotides match TRBD1. Sequenced material: PBMCs. The CDR3: CASSQRTGGDSPLHF. The DNA of the CDR3 is TGCGCCAGCAGCCAAAGGACAGGGGGGGATTCACCCCTCCACTTT.